The 32 T cell receptor beta chains in this list originate from one sample, sequenced in a study of response to subunit inactivated influenza vaccine. TCRdb re-derived calls from the RT-PCR reads in MiXCR, one entry per CDR3 protein. Of around 750,000 distinct CDR3 sequences listed, less than 25% are singletons. This sample comprised PBMCs from blood, obtained about 5 days after vaccination. The receptor source for this set is a man aged 50 or older who received an inactivated influenza vaccine.

This clonotype was found a few times. The chain employs TRBV11-1 and TRBJ2-4, with 7 bases fitting TRBD1. With V trimmed by 3 bases and J by 8 bases, 10 bases remained unmatched. Germline V gene data show CDR1 as SGHAT and CDR2 as FQDESV (reference sequence). CDR3 size: 15 residues. The CDR3 nucleotides read TGTGCCAGCAGCTTTAGACAGGGAAGAAGCGACATTCAGTACTTC. Protein sequence: CASSFRQGRSDIQYF.

CDR3 sequence (DNA): TGTGCCAGCAGCCGGACAGGGGGCGGTCACAATGAGCAGTTCTTC. Its protein product is CASSRTGGGHNEQFF. The chain has TRBV5-4 and TRBJ2-1; 11 nucleotides match TRBD1. The V segment lost 4 bases and the J segment 5 bases; nucleotides outside the gene matches: 5. Germline CDR1 and CDR2: SGHNT and YYREEE (reference sequence). CDR3 length: 15 amino acids.

This clonotype was counted only a few times. This rearrangement joins TRBV15 to TRBJ1-1; D not certain. This CDR3 is 13 amino acids long. The V gene's germline CDR1 is LNHNV and CDR2 YYDKDF (reference sequence). V lost 4 bases and J lost 5, with 11 bases in between. This CDR3 reads CATSTAAGTEAFF. CDR3 bases: TGTGCCACCAGCACCGCAGCCGGGACTGAAGCTTTCTTT.

This clonotype turned up a few times. V is TRBV20-1 and J is TRBJ2-2; TRBD2 matches at 11 bases. The V segment lost 6 bases and the J segment 7 bases; nucleotides outside the gene matches: 10. Germline V lookup: CDR1 DFQATT, CDR2 SNEGSKA (reference sequence). This CDR3 is built from 15 residues. The CDR3 sequence: CSALGLAVHGGELFF. Here the CDR3 DNA reads TGCAGTGCATTGGGACTAGCGGTTCACGGCGGGGAGCTGTTTTTT.

In this sample, this clonotype turned up a few times. The chain carries TRBV12-3 or TRBV12-4 and TRBJ2-7; 12 nucleotides align to TRBD2. With 2 bases clipped from V and 4 bases from J, the junction kept 18 bases outside the gene matches. This CDR3 has 20 amino acids. The CDR3: CASSLWALAGGLKPYYEQYF. The CDR3 DNA is TGTGCCAGCAGTTTATGGGCACTAGCGGGGGGTCTAAAACCCTATTACGAGCAGTACTTC.

This clonotype was counted a few times. This rearrangement joins TRBV20-1 to TRBJ2-3; 13 bases match TRBD2. V trimming: 3 bases; J trimming: 3 bases; junction bases outside the gene matches: 6. The CDR3 has 16 residues. Germline values: CDR1 DFQATT, CDR2 SNEGSKA (reference sequence). The CDR3, as DNA: TGCAGTGCTAGCAGCGGACTAGCGGGAGTTACAGATACGCAGTATTTT. Protein: CSASSGLAGVTDTQYF.

This rearrangement joins TRBV5-1 to TRBJ1-6; the match to TRBD1 covers 8 bases. The CDR3 runs 16 residues. The germline V gene encodes CDR1 SGHRS and CDR2 YFSETQ. V lost 0 bases to trimming and J lost 9 bases; unmatched junction nucleotides: 8. CDR3 sequence reads: CASSLDGGQGASPLHF. The CDR3 nucleotides read TGCGCCAGCAGCTTGGACGGTGGTCAGGGGGCTTCACCCCTCCACTTT.

V usage is TRBV14 and J usage is TRBJ2-1; D is perhaps TRBD1 (6 bases). V gave up 0 bases and J gave up 4 bases, with 13 bases separating them. CDR3 length equals 16 residues. Germline CDR1 reads SGHDN; CDR2 reads FVKESK. The CDR3 DNA reads TGTGCCAGCAGCCAAGATTTCGGGACAACGTACAATGAGCAGTTCTTC. It translates to CASSQDFGTTYNEQFF.

The chain recombines TRBV28 with TRBJ2-7; no definite D call. This CDR3 spans 14 amino acids. Germline V CDR1 and CDR2: MDHEN, SYDVKM. Between the trimmed V and J ends, which lost 5 bases and 4 bases, there was a span of 15 bases. CDR3 nucleotide sequence: TGTGCCAGCAGTACGACCAAAGGGATGTACGAGCAGTACTTC. This encodes CASSTTKGMYEQYF.

The V gene is TRBV7-2, the J gene TRBJ2-7, with TRBD1 matching 7 bases. The germline gives CDR1 SGHTA, CDR2 FQGNSA. V shed 5 bases and J 7 bases; nucleotides not matched to a gene: 5. CDR3 length: 12 residues. CDR3 DNA sequence: TGTGCCAGCAGCGCGGACAGGTTTGAGCAGTACTTC. Amino acid sequence: CASSADRFEQYF.

The chain links TRBV2 to TRBJ2-7; 9 bases agree with TRBD1. The CDR3 spans 13 residues. Trimming cost V 6 bases and J 5 bases; bases outside gene matches: 5. Germline V gene lookup returns CDR1 SNHLY and CDR2 FYNNEI. The DNA for the CDR3 is TGTGCCAGCAGCGGGGGACAGGGCCACGAGCAGTACTTC. It translates to CASSGGQGHEQYF.

V is TRBV27 and J is TRBJ2-7, with 11 bases matching TRBD2. V gave up 3 bases and J gave up 3 bases; unmatched junction bases: 1. Per the germline V gene, CDR1 is MNHEY and CDR2 is SMNVEV (reference sequence). The CDR3 consists of 14 residues. CDR3 bases: TGTGCCAGCAGTTTCACTAGCGGGAGCTACGAGCAGTACTTC. Protein: CASSFTSGSYEQYF.

There are a few counts of this clonotype. V gene TRBV20-1 combines with J gene TRBJ1-6; the match to TRBD1 covers 11 bases. Trimming took 0 bases from V and 7 from J; bases not matched to a gene: 5. There are 16 residues in the CDR3. The germline V gene has CDR1 DFQATT and CDR2 SNEGSKA (reference sequence). This chain's CDR3 is CSARDWDRGLNSPLHF. The DNA for the CDR3 is TGCAGTGCTAGAGACTGGGACAGGGGGTTGAATTCACCCCTCCACTTT.

This clonotype was found a few times. CDR3 sequence reads: CASSLRRGGPETQYF. In nucleotides, the CDR3 is TGTGCCAGCAGTTTACGGCGGGGGGGCCCTGAGACCCAGTACTTC. The chain employs TRBV12-3 or TRBV12-4 and TRBJ2-5; 9 bases match TRBD2. The length of the CDR3 is 15 residues. V lost 2 bases and J lost 5; bases outside the gene matches: 6.

This clonotype was observed a handful of times. This sequence joins TRBV20-1 and TRBJ2-2, with 8 bases identical to TRBD1. Germline lookup yields CDR1 DFQATT and CDR2 SNEGSKA (reference sequence). The trim removed 5 bases at V and 7 bases at J, leaving 6 bases unmatched. CDR3 length: 13 residues. The CDR3 DNA sequence: TGCAGTGCTCGACAGGGGCGGGACGGGGAGCTGTTTTTT. Translation: CSARQGRDGELFF.

This clonotype turned up a few times. The chain is built from TRBV28 and TRBJ2-7; a possible D gene is TRBD2 (5 bases). The germline V gene has CDR1 MDHEN and CDR2 SYDVKM. Trimming stripped 5 bases from V and 6 bases from J, with 14 bases between. The CDR3 covers 13 residues. The CDR3 coding sequence is TGTGCCAGCAGTAGAGGAACCGGGGTCGAGCAGTACTTC. It translates to CASSRGTGVEQYF. The full variable domain, its missing parts supplied by reference TRBV28 and TRBJ2-7, is DVKVTQSSRYLVKRTGEKVFLECVQDMDHENMFWYRQDPGLGLRLIYFSYDVKMKEKGDIPEGYSVSREKKERFSLILESASTNQTSMYLCASSRGTGVEQYFGPGTRLTVT.

The chain combines TRBV5-5 with TRBJ1-1; D possibly corresponds to TRBD1 (5 bases). Germline lookup yields CDR1 SGHKS and CDR2 YYEKEE (reference sequence). The CDR3 runs to 14 residues. The ends were cut back, 2 bases at V and 6 bases at J, with 14 bases in the middle. The CDR3: CASSFTGRGPEAFF. The CDR3 nucleotides are TGTGCCAGCAGCTTTACAGGTCGAGGTCCTGAAGCTTTCTTT.

The chain couples TRBV6-1 to TRBJ2-1; 9 positions match TRBD2. J gave up 6 bases and V 6 bases, and 6 bases lay outside the gene matches. From germline, CDR1 is MNHNS and CDR2 SASEGT. The CDR3 covers 14 residues. The CDR3 region is CASRASGNVNEQFF. As DNA, the CDR3 is TGTGCCAGCAGAGCTAGCGGGAACGTCAATGAGCAGTTCTTC.

V and J are TRBV11-1 and TRBJ2-1; 7 bases line up with TRBD2. CDR3 length: 18 amino acids. V gave up 1 base and J gave up 3 bases; unmatched junction bases: 12. The germline CDR1 and CDR2 sequences are SGHAT and FQDESV (reference sequence). Here the CDR3 DNA reads TGTGCCAGCAGCTTAGAGTTACTATCTAGCGGAATCTACAATGAGCAGTTCTTC. It specifies CASSLELLSSGIYNEQFF.

This clonotype was counted between two and nine times. The V and J genes are TRBV6-1 and TRBJ2-2; D remains unclear. Germline-derived CDR1 and CDR2 are MNHNS and SASEGT. CDR3 size: 14 residues. Trimming removed 5 bases at V and 6 bases at J, with 13 bases between. The chain's CDR3 is CASSPPHTPGELFF. CDR3 sequence (DNA): TGTGCCAGCAGTCCGCCCCATACCCCCGGGGAGCTGTTTTTT.

The rearrangement links TRBV5-5 to TRBJ2-3; 10 nucleotides align to TRBD2. Germline trimming cut 3 bases from V and 0 bases from J; bases unmatched to any gene: 4. The CDR3 totals 16 residues. The germline CDR1 and CDR2 sequences are SGHKS and YYEKEE (reference sequence). As DNA, the CDR3 is TGTGCCAGCAGCTCCGTTAGCGGGGGGAGCACAGATACGCAGTATTTT. Protein: CASSSVSGGSTDTQYF.

The DNA for the CDR3 is TGTGCCAGCAGTTTTGGCTCTCAGCGGAGCGAGCAGTACTTC. Protein: CASSFGSQRSEQYF. The chain combines TRBV12-3 or TRBV12-4 with TRBJ2-7; perhaps TRBD2 as D (5 bases). This CDR3 has 14 amino acids. V was clipped by 3 bases and J by 6 bases, with 15 bases between them.

This clonotype was observed at least ten times. This chain joins TRBV20-1 and TRBJ2-3; TRBD2 matches at 11 bases. Trimming cost V 4 bases and J 2 bases; bases outside gene matches: 2. The germline V gene has CDR1 DFQATT and CDR2 SNEGSKA (reference sequence). CDR3 length: 14 amino acids. The CDR3 DNA sequence: TGCAGTGCTATAGCGGGAGGGCACACAGATACGCAGTATTTT. This encodes CSAIAGGHTDTQYF.

The chain has TRBV20-1 and TRBJ1-2; 9 nucleotides align to TRBD1. The germline CDR1 and CDR2 sequences are DFQATT and SNEGSKA (reference sequence). The CDR3 totals 18 residues. J lost 4 bases, V lost 6 bases, and 21 bases had no gene match. CDR3 DNA sequence: TGCAGTGCCGTGATCACCGGGACAGGGAGTCGAGGGGGCTATGGCTACACCTTC. The encoded protein is CSAVITGTGSRGGYGYTF.

This clonotype was observed a handful of times. The chain links TRBV20-1 to TRBJ1-6; the D gene is possibly TRBD1 (5 bases). The CDR3 totals 13 residues. CDR1 is DFQATT and CDR2 is SNEGSKA in the germline V gene (reference sequence). V was trimmed by 0 bases and J by 10 bases, leaving 10 bases between them. The CDR3 reads CSAREGVGSPLHF. DNA of the CDR3: TGCAGTGCTAGAGAAGGGGTTGGGTCACCCCTCCACTTT.

The chain is built from TRBV5-6 and TRBJ1-1, with D unresolved. The ends were cut back, 0 bases at V and 5 bases at J, with 14 bases in the middle. This CDR3 contains 15 residues. In germline, CDR1 is SGHDT, CDR2 YYEEEE. The CDR3 loop reads CASSLGLPPRTEAFF. CDR3 in DNA: TGTGCCAGCAGCTTGGGACTCCCACCCAGGACTGAAGCTTTCTTT. The whole variable domain, filled in from reference TRBV5-6 and TRBJ1-1, reads DAGVTQSPTHLIKTRGQQVTLRCSPKSGHDTVSWYQQALGQGPQFIFQYYEEEERQRGNFPDRFSGHQFPNYSSELNVNALLLGDSALYLCASSLGLPPRTEAFFGQGTRLTVV.

The J gene is TRBJ2-5, the V gene TRBV7-2; possibly TRBD1 for D (6 bases). Germline V gene lookup returns CDR1 SGHTA and CDR2 FQGNSA. The CDR3 has 13 residues. V was pared by 5 bases and J by 3 bases, with 10 bases between. The CDR3: CASSVTGKETQYF. CDR3 DNA sequence: TGTGCCAGCAGCGTTACAGGGAAAGAGACCCAGTACTTC. The full variable domain, completed using reference TRBV7-2 and TRBJ2-5, is GAGVSQSPSNKVTEKGKDVELRCDPISGHTALYWYRQSLGQGLEFLIYFQGNSAPDKSGLPSDRFSAERTGGSVSTLTIQRTQQEDSAVYLCASSVTGKETQYFGPGTRLLVL.

Only a few counts were recorded for this clonotype. The chain uses TRBV2 and TRBJ1-2, with no clear D. Germline loops: CDR1 SNHLY, CDR2 FYNNEI. The CDR3 consists of 12 residues. The V end lost 7 bases, the J end lost 8 bases, and 14 bases lay between the germline ends. The CDR3 reads CASKTTDVGYTF. In nucleotides, the CDR3 is TGTGCCAGCAAGACGACCGATGTGGGCTACACCTTC.

V and J are TRBV28 and TRBJ2-3; 10 bases are shared with TRBD2. Losses at the gene ends were 6 bases for V and 2 bases for J; bases not matched to a gene: 2. This CDR3 is built from 14 residues. The V gene's germline CDR1 is MDHEN and CDR2 SYDVKM. CDR3 sequence reads: CASRGLADTDTQYF. As DNA, the CDR3 is TGTGCCAGCAGAGGACTAGCGGACACAGATACGCAGTATTTT.

This clonotype was recorded a few times. The V gene is TRBV28, the J gene TRBJ2-1, with D perhaps matching TRBD2 (6 bases). CDR1 and CDR2 (germline): MDHEN, SYDVKM. The CDR3 is 17 amino acids. V lost 5 bases, J lost 0 bases, and 17 bases lay in between. The CDR3 DNA sequence: TGTGCCAGCAGTCGAGTAACAGCGGGCGACTCCTACAATGAGCAGTTCTTC. Its protein is CASSRVTAGDSYNEQFF.

This clonotype was picked up a small number of times. The chain uses TRBV25-1 and TRBJ1-1, with TRBD1 as a possible D gene (5 bases). The V gene lost 2 bases and the J gene lost 11 bases, with 12 bases spanning the gap. Per the germline V gene, CDR1 is MGHDK and CDR2 is SYGVNS. The CDR3 is made up of 12 amino acids. The DNA for the CDR3 is TGTGCCAGCAGTGAAATGTGGGGGAGGGCTTTCTTT. This encodes CASSEMWGRAFF.

The chain joins TRBV7-9 to TRBJ1-2; the match to TRBD1 covers 8 bases. Per the germline V gene, CDR1 is SEHNR and CDR2 is FQNEAQ (reference sequence). This CDR3 has 17 amino acids. With V trimmed by 5 bases and J by 1 base, 12 bases remained unmatched. The CDR3 coding sequence is TGTGCCAGCAGCCCCACGCCAGGGGGCTGGGGTAACTATGGCTACACCTTC. Translating it yields CASSPTPGGWGNYGYTF.